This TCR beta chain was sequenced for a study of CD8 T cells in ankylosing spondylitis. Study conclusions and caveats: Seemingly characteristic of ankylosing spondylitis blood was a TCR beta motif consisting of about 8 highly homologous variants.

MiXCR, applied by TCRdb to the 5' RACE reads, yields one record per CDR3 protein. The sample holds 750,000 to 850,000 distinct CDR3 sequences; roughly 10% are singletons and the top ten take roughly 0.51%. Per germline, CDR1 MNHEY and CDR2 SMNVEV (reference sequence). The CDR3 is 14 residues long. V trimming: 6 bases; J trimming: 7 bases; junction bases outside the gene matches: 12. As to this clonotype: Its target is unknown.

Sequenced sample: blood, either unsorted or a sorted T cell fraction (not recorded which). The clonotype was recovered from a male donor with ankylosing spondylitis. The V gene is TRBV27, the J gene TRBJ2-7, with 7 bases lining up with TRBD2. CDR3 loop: CASRPAFQAGEQYF. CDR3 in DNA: TGTGCCAGCAGGCCAGCTTTCCAAGCGGGGGAGCAGTACTTC.